The 3 T cell receptor beta chains presented below share a single source sample, sequenced in a study of blood T cell repertoires in COVID-19 (dated by TCRdb to between 2020 and 2021). Libraries came from the immunoSEQ multiplex PCR assay. Drawn from immuneACCESS, this table holds only the in-frame rearrangements with V and J called that TCRdb kept. Clones are partly lost; checked studies trace under half to an unresolved V gene and leave the rest unexplained. The sample yields about 70,000 clones; 85% to 90% were counted once. About 1.5% of the sample rests with the top ten. The sample comprised peripheral blood. The receptors originated from a human donor in a cohort sampled during active COVID-19.

The chain is built from TRBV11-2 and TRBJ2-3; 12 bases are shared with TRBD2. This CDR3 is built from 18 residues. Per the germline V gene, CDR1 is SGHAT and CDR2 is FQNNGV. Losses at the gene ends were 1 base for V and 4 bases for J; bases not matched to a gene: 9. As DNA, the CDR3 is TGTGCCAGCAGCTTAGGGCGGCTAGCGGGAGGGATAGCAGATACGCAGTATTTT. It specifies CASSLGRLAGGIADTQYF. The variable domain in full, completed from reference TRBV11-2 and TRBJ2-3, reads EAGVAQSPRYKIIEKRQSVAFWCNPISGHATLYWYQQILGQGPKLLIQFQNNGVVDDSQLPKDRFSAERLKGVDSTLKIQPAKLEDSAVYLCASSLGRLAGGIADTQYFGPGTRLTVL.

The J gene is TRBJ2-1, the V gene TRBV2; TRBD1 matches at 7 bases. The CDR3 totals 15 residues. Trimming removed 6 bases from V and 3 bases from J; junction bases left unmatched: 8. Germline CDR1 SNHLY, CDR2 FYNNEI. CDR3 loop: CASRPRTGGYNEQFF. The CDR3 coding sequence is TGTGCCAGCAGGCCGAGGACAGGTGGCTACAATGAGCAGTTCTTC.

The chain employs TRBV7-9 and TRBJ1-5, with a weak D call TRBD1 (6 bases). Trimming left V 5 bases short and J 7 bases short, with 15 bases between. CDR1 and CDR2 from the germline V gene are SEHNR and FQNEAQ (reference sequence). The CDR3 spans 14 residues. CDR3 nucleotides: TGTGCCAGCAGCGAAACAGGGTTGGGACAGCCCCAGCATTTT. It specifies CASSETGLGQPQHF. The variable domain in full, with the rest retrieved from reference TRBV7-9 and TRBJ1-5, is DTGVSQNPRHKITKRGQNVTFRCDPISEHNRLYWYRQTLGQGPEFLTYFQNEAQLEKSRLLSDRFSAERPKGSFSTLEIQRTEQGDSAMYLCASSETGLGQPQHFGDGTRLSIL.